This is a list of T cell receptor beta chains from one sample in a study of T-cell memory formation after mild COVID-19. Via MiXCR, TCRdb re-called the 5' RACE reads, giving one row per CDR3 protein. The sample records 350,000 or so distinct CDR3 sequences, roughly 13% being singletons. The sample taken for sequencing was PBMCs or a T cell subset sorted from them (not recorded which). The receptors derive from a young man who had mild COVID-19 (a few samples of this study predate the infection). Cell type and time point are not known. Both conserved end residues are part of each CDR3. Fields, in order: D gene, J gene, V gene, clone size, CDR3 DNA, CDR3 protein. D genes are given only for firm matches. Only part of the rows carry a size: once, few, many, or a class if the clone is expanded.

D gene: .
J gene: TRBJ1-2
V gene: TRBV20-1
clone size: .
CDR3 DNA: TGCAGTGCCCCGGAGGGTTCTAACTATGGCTACACCTTC
CDR3 protein: CSAPEGSNYGYTF

D gene: .
J gene: TRBJ2-3
V gene: TRBV5-6
clone size: .
CDR3 DNA: TGTGCCAGCAGCCCGAACGGGCCAGATACGCAGTATTTT
CDR3 protein: CASSPNGPDTQYF

D gene: .
J gene: TRBJ2-5
V gene: TRBV4-3
clone size: .
CDR3 DNA: TGCGCCAGCAGCCGCACGATCTTGGGACAAGAGACCCAGTACTTC
CDR3 protein: CASSRTILGQETQYF

D gene: .
J gene: TRBJ2-5
V gene: TRBV4-2
clone size: .
CDR3 DNA: TGTGCCAGCAGCCAAGCGGGGCAGGGGCCCGAGACCCAGTACTTC
CDR3 protein: CASSQAGQGPETQYF

D gene: TRBD2
J gene: TRBJ2-2
V gene: TRBV12-3/TRBV12-4
clone size: .
CDR3 DNA: TGTGCCAGCAGTTCCTCCTTGGGGACTACTAACACCGGGGAGCTGTTTTTT
CDR3 protein: CASSSSLGTTNTGELFF

D gene: .
J gene: TRBJ1-4
V gene: TRBV10-3
clone size: .
CDR3 DNA: TGTGCCATCAGTGTGGTGGAGAATGAAAAACTGTTTTTT
CDR3 protein: CAISVVENEKLFF

D gene: TRBD1
J gene: TRBJ1-4
V gene: TRBV5-4
clone size: few
CDR3 DNA: TGTGCCAGCAGCACCCAGGGGGGGCTTCTTGAAAAACTGTTTTTT
CDR3 protein: CASSTQGGLLEKLFF

D gene: .
J gene: TRBJ1-5
V gene: TRBV5-1
clone size: few
CDR3 DNA: TGCGCCAGCAGCTTGGGAGGGGTTCAGCCCCAGCATTTT
CDR3 protein: CASSLGGVQPQHF

D gene: .
J gene: TRBJ1-1
V gene: TRBV11-2
clone size: few
CDR3 DNA: TGTGCCAGCAGCTTAGGAGTGGAAGGGGCCCCTGAAGCTTTCTTT
CDR3 protein: CASSLGVEGAPEAFF

D gene: TRBD1
J gene: TRBJ1-2
V gene: TRBV7-9
clone size: many
CDR3 DNA: TGTGCCAGCAGCCCCCTTCGGGACAGAGGGACCAACTATGGCTACACCTTC
CDR3 protein: CASSPLRDRGTNYGYTF

D gene: .
J gene: TRBJ1-1
V gene: TRBV7-2
clone size: .
CDR3 DNA: TGTGCCAGCAGCTTGACGAGACTTGTGTCTGAAGCTTTCTTT
CDR3 protein: CASSLTRLVSEAFF

D gene: .
J gene: TRBJ1-5
V gene: TRBV4-3
clone size: .
CDR3 DNA: TGCGCCAGCAGCCAAAGACCTGGGAGCAATCAGCCCCAGCATTTT
CDR3 protein: CASSQRPGSNQPQHF

D gene: .
J gene: TRBJ2-1
V gene: TRBV20-1
clone size: many
CDR3 DNA: TGCAGTCAATTGCGTAGGGGGGGATACAATGAGCAGTTCTTC
CDR3 protein: CSQLRRGGYNEQFF

D gene: .
J gene: TRBJ1-6
V gene: TRBV12-3/TRBV12-4
clone size: few
CDR3 DNA: TGTGCCAGCAGTTTAGGTGGATATAATTCACCCCTCCACTTT
CDR3 protein: CASSLGGYNSPLHF

D gene: TRBD1
J gene: TRBJ2-3
V gene: TRBV7-9
clone size: many
CDR3 DNA: TGTGCCAGCAGAACCTGGACAGGGGGAGATACGCAGTATTTT
CDR3 protein: CASRTWTGGDTQYF

D gene: TRBD2
J gene: TRBJ2-1
V gene: TRBV30
clone size: few
CDR3 DNA: TGTGCCCTCCGACTAGCGGGGGGGGGCAATGAGCAGTTCTTC
CDR3 protein: CALRLAGGGNEQFF

D gene: .
J gene: TRBJ2-3
V gene: TRBV9
clone size: few
CDR3 DNA: TGTGCCAGCAGCGTAGGGCCGCCCCCAGATACGCAGTATTTT
CDR3 protein: CASSVGPPPDTQYF

D gene: TRBD1
J gene: TRBJ2-1
V gene: TRBV4-1
clone size: few
CDR3 DNA: TGCGCCAGCAGCCAAGTGGGCCGGGACAGGTATTACAATGAGCAGTTCTTC
CDR3 protein: CASSQVGRDRYYNEQFF

D gene: .
J gene: TRBJ2-6
V gene: TRBV12-3/TRBV12-4
clone size: .
CDR3 DNA: TGTGCCAGCAGTCGGACAGTTGGGGCCAACGTCCTGACTTTC
CDR3 protein: CASSRTVGANVLTF

D gene: .
J gene: TRBJ1-4
V gene: TRBV7-3
clone size: many
CDR3 DNA: TGTGCCAGCAGCTTAACTTCGGGAGGGAGTGAACTGTTTTTT
CDR3 protein: CASSLTSGGSELFF

D gene: TRBD1
J gene: TRBJ2-5
V gene: TRBV6-5
clone size: many
CDR3 DNA: TGTGCCAGCAGTGACCCGGTCACAGGGGGCTTGGAGACCCAGTACTTC
CDR3 protein: CASSDPVTGGLETQYF

D gene: .
J gene: TRBJ2-1
V gene: TRBV20-1
clone size: .
CDR3 DNA: TGCAGTGCTAGAGATTCGACTGTATACGGGAGTGAGCAGTTCTTC
CDR3 protein: CSARDSTVYGSEQFF

D gene: TRBD1
J gene: TRBJ2-5
V gene: TRBV12-3/TRBV12-4
clone size: .
CDR3 DNA: TGTGCCAGCAGTCTCCGGGACAGGGAGACCCAGTACTTC
CDR3 protein: CASSLRDRETQYF

D gene: .
J gene: TRBJ1-5
V gene: TRBV7-2
clone size: .
CDR3 DNA: TGTGCCAGCAGCCGCACATCGCGCAATCAGCCCCAGCATTTT
CDR3 protein: CASSRTSRNQPQHF

D gene: TRBD1
J gene: TRBJ1-1
V gene: TRBV7-9
clone size: few
CDR3 DNA: TGTGCCAGCAGCTCTTACCGGGACAGGGGCACTGAAGCTTTCTTT
CDR3 protein: CASSSYRDRGTEAFF

D gene: .
J gene: TRBJ1-5
V gene: TRBV21-1
clone size: .
CDR3 DNA: TGTGCCAGCAGCCTCAAGGGGGTGAGCAATCAGCCCCAGCATTTT
CDR3 protein: CASSLKGVSNQPQHF

D gene: .
J gene: TRBJ2-7
V gene: TRBV12-3/TRBV12-4
clone size: few
CDR3 DNA: TGTGCCAGCAGTCGCAGTGGCTCCTACGAGCAGTACTTC
CDR3 protein: CASSRSGSYEQYF

D gene: .
J gene: TRBJ1-5
V gene: TRBV6-2/TRBV6-3
clone size: few
CDR3 DNA: TGTGCCAGCAGCGCGACTACCTATCAGCCCCAGCATTTT
CDR3 protein: CASSATTYQPQHF

D gene: .
J gene: TRBJ2-1
V gene: TRBV20-1
clone size: .
CDR3 DNA: TGCAGTGCCCACGAGACAGGAGGCAATGAGCAGTTCTTC
CDR3 protein: CSAHETGGNEQFF

D gene: .
J gene: TRBJ2-7
V gene: TRBV10-3
clone size: few
CDR3 DNA: TGTGCCATCGGGCCCTCTCGAGAGCAGTACTTC
CDR3 protein: CAIGPSREQYF

D gene: TRBD1
J gene: TRBJ2-7
V gene: TRBV7-9
clone size: .
CDR3 DNA: TGTGCCAGCAGCTTAGAACAGGGGGTGGCCGAGCAGTACTTC
CDR3 protein: CASSLEQGVAEQYF

D gene: .
J gene: TRBJ1-6
V gene: TRBV28
clone size: .
CDR3 DNA: TGTGCCAGCAGCTCCAGGGTGAGCTCCTATAATTCACCCCTCCACTTT
CDR3 protein: CASSSRVSSYNSPLHF